One sample yielded the 32 T cell receptor beta chains listed below, sequenced in a study of blood T cell repertoires in COVID-19. The method was immunoSEQ multiplex PCR; TCRdb's version includes in-frame clones alone and lacks a portion of them. The table lists some 130,000 clones, around 89% of them singletons. Specimen: peripheral blood. Receptors were obtained from a man between 60 and 75 years old with COVID-19, enrolled during active disease.

V gene TRBV25-1 combines with J gene TRBJ1-2; D is possibly TRBD1 (6 bases). Germline CDR1 and CDR2: MGHDK and SYGVNS. This CDR3 is built from 13 residues. V was trimmed by 2 bases and J by 2 bases, leaving 6 bases between them. CDR3 DNA: TGTGCCAGCAGTGAACAGGGGAACTATGGCTACACCTTC. It encodes CASSEQGNYGYTF.

The chain is built from TRBV6-2 or TRBV6-3 and TRBJ2-5, with unresolved D. The CDR3 runs to 14 residues. Per the germline V gene, CDR1 is MNHEY and CDR2 is SVGEGT. V was shortened by 2 bases and J by 2 bases, with 9 bases between the two germline ends. The CDR3 protein is CASSYISTQETQYF. The CDR3 nucleotides read TGTGCCAGCAGTTACATCTCCACACAAGAGACCCAGTACTTC.

The chain joins TRBV7-6 to TRBJ1-1; the D gene is possibly TRBD1 (6 bases). Looked up from germline, CDR1 is SGHVS and CDR2 is FNYEAQ. With 4 bases removed from V and 3 bases from J, the gap between germline ends came to 18 bases. This CDR3 has 16 residues. In DNA form, the CDR3 reads TGTGCCAGCAGCTCTGGGGGGGGCAGGTCCTACACTGAAGCTTTCTTT. This codes for CASSSGGGRSYTEAFF.

The V gene is TRBV3-1 (or the pseudogene TRBV3-2), the J gene TRBJ1-2; D possibly corresponds to TRBD1 (5 bases). This CDR3 is built from 17 residues. CDR1 and CDR2 (germline): LGHDT, YNNKEL (reference sequence). The germline V and J ends were trimmed by 4 bases and 1 base, with 19 bases remaining between them. The CDR3, as DNA: TGTGCCAGCAGCCCAGGCAGGGTCTGGGGTTATAACTATGGCTACACCTTC. It encodes CASSPGRVWGYNYGYTF.

CDR3 in amino acids: CASREGTGRFSYEQYF. The CDR3 DNA is TGTGCCAGCAGAGAGGGGACAGGGCGGTTCTCGTACGAGCAGTACTTC. The chain carries TRBV28 and TRBJ2-7; 9 bases agree with TRBD1. This CDR3 is 16 amino acids long. CDR1 is MDHEN, CDR2 SYDVKM, per germline. J gave up 4 bases and V 6 bases, and 13 bases lay outside the gene matches.

The V and J genes are TRBV2 and TRBJ1-1, with 8 bases identical to TRBD1. V was clipped by 7 bases and J by 5 bases; unmatched bases: 6. The germline V gene encodes CDR1 SNHLY and CDR2 FYNNEI. The CDR3 length is 13 residues. This CDR3 is CASNGQGWTEAFF. DNA for the CDR3: TGTGCCAGCAACGGACAGGGTTGGACTGAAGCTTTCTTT.

The rearrangement uses TRBV6-6 and TRBJ2-1; 9 bases agree with TRBD2. V shed 5 bases and J 6 bases; nucleotides not matched to a gene: 20. Germline CDR1 MNHNY, CDR2 SVGAGI (reference sequence). The CDR3 covers 19 residues. DNA of the CDR3: TGTGCCAGCAGTCCCCTGACAGGACTACCGGGACTAGCTTCCAATGAGCAGTTCTTC. Encoded protein: CASSPLTGLPGLASNEQFF.

The chain links TRBV28 to TRBJ2-1; 10 nucleotides align to TRBD1. The germline gives CDR1 MDHEN, CDR2 SYDVKM. CDR3 length: 16 residues. The V and J ends lost 2 bases and 7 bases, in that order; junction bases with no gene match: 8. In DNA form, the CDR3 reads TGTGCCAGCAGTTTAATTGCGGGACAGGGGCTAAATGAGCAGTTCTTC. Translated, it gives CASSLIAGQGLNEQFF.

The CDR3 DNA sequence: TGTGCCAGCAACACAGGGGGCGACGGCTACACCTTC. Protein product: CASNTGGDGYTF. The chain carries TRBV5-6 and TRBJ1-2; 9 nucleotides agree with TRBD1. Per the germline V gene, CDR1 is SGHDT and CDR2 is YYEEEE. CDR3 length equals 12 residues. The trim removed 6 bases at V and 8 bases at J, leaving 5 bases unmatched.

The chain has TRBV6-5 and TRBJ1-1; 7 bases agree with TRBD1. The CDR3 runs 15 residues. Germline V lookup: CDR1 MNHEY, CDR2 SVGAGI. The J segment lost 7 bases and the V segment lost 7 bases, leaving 15 bases of the junction unmatched. The CDR3 spells CASNRLHGTVIEAFF. CDR3 DNA: TGTGCCAGCAACAGACTCCACGGGACAGTTATTGAAGCTTTCTTT.

This clone was counted a single time. The chain has TRBV27 and TRBJ2-7; maybe TRBD2 (5 bases). V dropped 8 bases and J dropped 1 base, with 12 bases sitting between them. Germline-derived CDR1 and CDR2 are MNHEY and SMNVEV (reference sequence). The CDR3 covers 13 residues. The CDR3: CASRLVASYEQYF. Written as DNA, the CDR3 is TGTGCCAGCCGCTTAGTAGCGTCCTACGAGCAGTACTTC.

The chain carries TRBV9 and TRBJ1-2; TRBD1 might be the D (5 bases). V was shortened by 0 bases and J by 5 bases, with 8 bases between the two germline ends. The CDR3 contains 13 residues. Germline lookup yields CDR1 SGDLS and CDR2 YYNGEE. CDR3 region: CASSVADSYGYTF. CDR3 DNA sequence: TGTGCCAGCAGCGTAGCTGACAGTTATGGCTACACCTTC.

The chain recombines TRBV4-2 with TRBJ1-1; the D is unclear. Trimming stripped 1 base from V and 1 base from J, with 4 bases between. CDR3 length: 13 amino acids. Germline V lookup: CDR1 LGHNA, CDR2 YNFKEQ. CDR3 DNA sequence: TGTGCCAGCAGCCAAGGCGGGAACACTGAAGCTTTCTTT. As protein: CASSQGGNTEAFF.

The chain is built from TRBV19 and TRBJ1-4, with a tentative D call TRBD1 (5 bases). Germline assignment: CDR1 LNHDA and CDR2 SQIVND (reference sequence). This CDR3 is 15 amino acids long. V dropped 4 bases and J dropped 4 bases, with 13 bases sitting between them. CDR3 amino acids: CASSTGGTINEKLFF. As DNA, the CDR3 is TGTGCCAGTAGTACGGGGGGGACGATTAATGAAAAACTGTTTTTT.

CDR3 residues: CASSITGAYGYTF. The CDR3 bases are TGTGCCAGCAGTATAACAGGGGCGTATGGCTACACCTTC. The genes are TRBV5-8 and TRBJ1-2; 7 nucleotides agree with TRBD1. CDR3 size: 13 residues. The ends lost 5 bases at V and 5 bases at J; junction bases unmatched: 6. Germline V gives CDR1 SGHTS, CDR2 YDEGEE. Full variable domain (missing parts from reference TRBV5-8 and TRBJ1-2): EAGVTQSPTHLIKTRGQQATLRCSPISGHTSVYWYQQALGLGLQFLLWYDEGEERNRGNFPPRFSGRQFPNYSSELNVNALELEDSALYLCASSITGAYGYTFGSGTRLTVV.

The rearrangement links TRBV13 to TRBJ1-4; TRBD1 agrees at 9 bases. The CDR3 spans 15 residues. J lost 10 bases, V lost 5 bases, and 11 bases had no gene match. Germline values: CDR1 PRHDT, CDR2 FYEKMQ (reference sequence). The CDR3 sequence is CASSLPGTGRGKLFF. CDR3 DNA: TGTGCCAGCAGCCTACCCGGGACAGGGAGGGGAAAACTGTTTTTT.

The V and J genes are TRBV19 and TRBJ2-7; 7 bases are shared with TRBD1. The trim removed 3 bases at V and 2 bases at J, leaving 7 bases unmatched. CDR3 length equals 15 residues. CDR1 and CDR2 (germline): LNHDA, SQIVND (reference sequence). CDR3 nucleotide sequence: TGTGCCAGTAGTATCAAGACAGGGACGGCCTACGAGCAGTACTTC. Protein: CASSIKTGTAYEQYF. Full variable domain (remainder filled in from reference TRBV19 and TRBJ2-7): DGGITQSPKYLFRKEGQNVTLSCEQNLNHDAMYWYRQDPGQGLRLIYYSQIVNDFQKGDIAEGYSVSREKKESFPLTVTSAQKNPTAFYLCASSIKTGTAYEQYFGPGTRLTVT.

The DNA for the CDR3 is TGTGCCAGCAGTTTATCGGGGACATTCGAGCAGTTCTTC. Protein sequence: CASSLSGTFEQFF. The chain combines TRBV27 with TRBJ2-1; D possibly corresponds to TRBD1 (6 bases). CDR1 and CDR2 from the germline V gene are MNHEY and SMNVEV (reference sequence). The CDR3 is 13 residues long. V was shortened by 0 bases and J by 10 bases, with 10 bases between the two germline ends.

V usage is TRBV4-2 and J usage is TRBJ1-2; weak D call: TRBD1 (5 bases). The germline gives CDR1 LGHNA, CDR2 YNFKEQ. Trimming took 0 bases from V and 8 from J, leaving 7 bases between them. This CDR3 has 12 residues. The CDR3 region has the DNA TGTGCCAGCAGCCAAGACAGGGTCGGCTACACCTTC. Protein product: CASSQDRVGYTF.

V usage is TRBV18 and J usage is TRBJ2-2; D might be TRBD1 (7 bases). Germline assignment: CDR1 KGHSH and CDR2 LQKENI. Trimming stripped 1 base from V and 8 bases from J, with 11 bases between. This CDR3 spans 14 amino acids. The CDR3 DNA reads TGTGCCAGCTCACCACTGGAGGGGGCTGGGGAGCTGTTTTTT. Protein product: CASSPLEGAGELFF.

J is TRBJ2-2 and V is TRBV9; 9 nucleotides agree with TRBD2. The junction had 1 base not matched to a gene; V was cut back by 3 bases and J by 7 bases. Germline CDR1 is SGDLS and CDR2 is YYNGEE. This CDR3 has 13 residues. The chain's CDR3 is CASSASGVGELFF. For the CDR3, the DNA is TGTGCCAGCAGCGCTAGCGGGGTCGGGGAGCTGTTTTTT. Using reference TRBV9 and TRBJ2-2 for the parts outside the CDR3, the full variable domain is DSGVTQTPKHLITATGQRVTLRCSPRSGDLSVYWYQQSLDQGLQFLIQYYNGEERAKGNILERFSAQQFPDLHSELNLSSLELGDSALYFCASSASGVGELFFGEGSRLTVL.

CDR3 in amino acids: CASSQVGKGGSYEQYF. CDR3 DNA: TGTGCCAGCAGCCAAGTAGGGAAGGGGGGGTCCTACGAGCAGTACTTC. The chain employs TRBV4-2 and TRBJ2-7, with D possibly matching TRBD2 (7 bases). Germline CDR1 and CDR2: LGHNA and YNFKEQ. V was cut by 1 base and J by 1 base, with 14 bases left in between. This CDR3 contains 16 residues.

The rearrangement joins TRBV28 to TRBJ1-2; D perhaps matches TRBD1 (6 bases). CDR3 length: 14 amino acids. In germline, CDR1 is MDHEN, CDR2 SYDVKM. Trimming left V 5 bases short and J 4 bases short, with 14 bases between. The CDR3 DNA reads as TGTGCCAGCAGTATAGGGGGACGTGGCTATGGCTACACCTTC. It specifies CASSIGGRGYGYTF.

The V call is TRBV6-6, the J call TRBJ2-3; 7 bases agree with TRBD2. V shed 6 bases, J shed 5 bases, and the junction held 11 bases outside the gene matches. CDR1 and CDR2 (germline): MNHNY, SVGAGI (reference sequence). This CDR3 comprises 15 residues. CDR3 in DNA: TGTGCCAGCAGACTCCAGCGGGGTTATGTAGATACGCAGTATTTT. Amino acids: CASRLQRGYVDTQYF.

The chain is built from TRBV6-2 or TRBV6-3 and TRBJ2-7; D might be TRBD2 (6 bases). Germline-derived CDR1 and CDR2 are MNHEY and SVGEGT. V dropped 5 bases and J dropped 3 bases, with 11 bases sitting between them. The CDR3 has 13 residues. CDR3 residues: CASSEGGRYEQYF. DNA for the CDR3: TGTGCCAGCAGTGAGGGAGGCCGCTACGAGCAGTACTTC.

The gene calls are TRBV9 and TRBJ2-6; a possible D gene is TRBD2 (5 bases). This CDR3 region has 12 residues. The germline V gene encodes CDR1 SGDLS and CDR2 YYNGEE. V lost 7 bases to trimming and J lost 12 bases, with 14 bases between them. The chain's CDR3 is CASAPLAGVLTF. In DNA, the CDR3 is TGTGCCAGCGCCCCATTGGCGGGCGTCCTGACTTTC.

The V call is TRBV7-2, the J call TRBJ2-7; D might be TRBD1 (6 bases). Trimming took off 1 base at V and 5 bases at J, with 12 bases between the two ends. The CDR3 has 14 residues. The germline gives CDR1 SGHTA, CDR2 FQGNSA. CDR3 amino acids: CASSLGQGWDEQYF. CDR3 nucleotide sequence: TGTGCCAGCAGCTTAGGGCAGGGGTGGGACGAGCAGTACTTC. Together with reference TRBV7-2 and TRBJ2-7, the CDR3 gives the full variable domain: GAGVSQSPSNKVTEKGKDVELRCDPISGHTALYWYRQSLGQGLEFLIYFQGNSAPDKSGLPSDRFSAERTGGSVSTLTIQRTQQEDSAVYLCASSLGQGWDEQYFGPGTRLTVT.

The rearrangement uses TRBV19 and TRBJ1-4, with 9 bases identical to TRBD1. The CDR3 is made up of 17 amino acids. CDR1 and CDR2 from the germline V gene are LNHDA and SQIVND (reference sequence). J was trimmed by 2 bases and V by 9 bases; bases with no gene match: 13. CDR3 sequence: CASRSRDRASTNEKLFF. The CDR3 DNA reads as TGTGCCAGCCGGTCCCGGGACAGGGCTTCGACTAATGAAAAACTGTTTTTT.

The chain is built from TRBV15 and TRBJ1-4; 7 nucleotides agree with TRBD1. V was pared by 4 bases and J by 10 bases, with 9 bases of the junction left unmatched. The V gene's germline CDR1 is LNHNV and CDR2 YYDKDF (reference sequence). The CDR3 has 14 amino acids. The CDR3 region has the DNA TGTGCCACCAGCATAGACAGGGCGGTCGGAAAACTGTTTTTT. Amino acids: CATSIDRAVGKLFF.

The chain links TRBV28 to TRBJ1-5; D is uncertain. The V and J ends lost 4 bases and 6 bases respectively, with 4 bases between them. Germline V gene data show CDR1 as MDHEN and CDR2 as SYDVKM. The CDR3 loop spans 11 amino acids. CDR3: CASSSIQPQHF. The CDR3, as DNA: TGTGCCAGCAGTTCCATTCAGCCCCAGCATTTT.

This clone was seen only once. The CDR3 loop is CAISGEGSRNGYTF. The CDR3, as DNA: TGTGCCATCAGTGGCGAGGGAAGTCGAAATGGCTACACCTTC. The rearrangement uses TRBV10-3 and TRBJ1-2; D uncertain. This CDR3 contains 14 residues. Trimming shortened V by 4 bases and J by 6 bases, and 15 bases separated the two germline ends. Germline V lookup: CDR1 ENHRY, CDR2 SYGVKD.

The J gene is TRBJ1-1, the V gene TRBV4-1; the match to TRBD1 covers 9 bases. The germline CDR1 and CDR2 sequences are MGHRA and YSYEKL. Trimming at V came to 4 bases and at J to 5 bases, leaving 8 bases not matched to a gene. The CDR3 covers 15 residues. The CDR3 DNA reads TGCGCCAGCAGCCCCGGGACAGGGTTTCGAACTGAAGCTTTCTTT. Protein: CASSPGTGFRTEAFF.